This T cell receptor (beta chain) was recorded in a study of technical replicates of blood from a few donors. TCRdb's table, derived via immunoSEQ multiplex PCR, lists solely in-frame clones and lacks some. This table holds about 74,000 clones, 90% to 96% found once. This clonotype was obtained from a human donor in good health. The sequenced sample was T cells isolated from PBMCs.

The CDR3, as DNA: TGTGCCAGCAGTGAATATGGCAGGGAGAACACTGAAGCTTTCTTT. Its protein is CASSEYGRENTEAFF. The J gene is TRBJ1-1, the V gene TRBV25-1; possible D gene TRBD1, 5 bases. The CDR3 sequence is 15 residues long. V lost 0 bases and J 1 base, leaving 9 bases between the germline ends. Per the germline V gene, CDR1 is MGHDK and CDR2 is SYGVNS.